This entry lists 6 T cell receptor beta chains sequenced from one sample in a study of shared clonotypes between healthy human individuals (dated by TCRdb to 2018 to 2021). The receptor library was made with the immunoSEQ multiplex PCR assay. This immuneACCESS table, as held by TCRdb, lists in-frame sequences with V and J called but not all clones. Of the missing ones, under half trace to an unresolved V gene in checked studies; the others have no known cause. The sample has approximately 1.5 million clones on record, about 98% of them singletons. The biggest ten clones account for roughly 0.4% of the sample. Specimen: naive CD4+ T cells sorted from blood. The cell subset or site label on this specimen signifies: CD45RA+ positively selected. These receptors came from a man aged 25 to 40 in good health.

This sequence joins TRBV27 and TRBJ2-1, with D possibly being TRBD1 or TRBD2 (5 bases each). The V and J ends lost 2 bases and 9 bases respectively, with 11 bases between them. Germline V CDR1 and CDR2: MNHEY, SMNVEV (reference sequence). The CDR3 has 13 residues. The CDR3 spells CASSLPAGTEQFF. The CDR3 nucleotides are TGTGCCAGCAGTTTACCGGCCGGGACTGAGCAGTTCTTC.

The chain recombines TRBV28 with TRBJ1-5, with 7 bases lining up with TRBD1. CDR1 is MDHEN and CDR2 is SYDVKM in the germline V gene. This CDR3 contains 13 residues. J was trimmed by 4 bases and V by 5 bases; bases with no gene match: 2. The CDR3 is CASSAQGNQPQHF. CDR3 in DNA: TGTGCCAGCAGTGCACAGGGGAATCAGCCCCAGCATTTT.

This clone has only a few counts. The J gene is TRBJ2-7, the V gene TRBV19; no definite D call. The CDR3 has 14 residues. V was cut by 5 bases and J by 0 bases, with 11 bases left in between. The germline CDR1 and CDR2 sequences are LNHDA and SQIVND (reference sequence). The CDR3 DNA follows: TGTGCCAGTAGTGCACAGATTAGCTCCTACGAGCAGTACTTC. It encodes CASSAQISSYEQYF.

The chain links TRBV27 to TRBJ1-1; D is perhaps TRBD1 (6 bases). CDR1 and CDR2 from the germline V gene are MNHEY and SMNVEV (reference sequence). The CDR3 length is 16 residues. V gave up 4 bases and J gave up 1 base, with 16 bases separating them. CDR3 loop: CASSSPPGEWNTEAFF. The CDR3 region has the DNA TGTGCCAGCAGTTCCCCCCCAGGGGAATGGAACACTGAAGCTTTCTTT.

CDR3 coding DNA: TGTGCCTGGAGTGCCAGGACAGAAACTGAAGCTTTCTTT. As protein: CAWSARTETEAFF. The V call is TRBV30, the J call TRBJ1-1, with D tentatively TRBD1 (6 bases). Germline assignment: CDR1 GTSNPN and CDR2 SVGIG (reference sequence). Trimming cost V 1 base and J 5 bases, with 11 bases left between them. The CDR3 totals 13 residues.

Concerning this clone itself: At the DNA level, this CDR3 is encoded by other sequences in the same sample as well. The V and J genes are TRBV20-1 and TRBJ2-7; D gene uncertain. V lost 1 base, J lost 7 bases, and 8 bases lay in between. The CDR3 consists of 11 residues. Germline V gene data show CDR1 as DFQATT and CDR2 as SNEGSKA (reference sequence). The CDR3 DNA sequence: TGCAGTGCTAGAGGCCTAGGGGAGCAGTACTTC. Residues: CSARGLGEQYF.